The sequence of this T cell receptor beta chain was determined in a study of blood T cell repertoires in COVID-19. Overall study: T cells, B-cell-depleted T cells, or PBMCs supplied cDNA or gDNA.

CDR3 length: 13 residues. With 5 bases clipped from V and 4 bases from J, the junction kept 3 bases outside the gene matches. Germline V gene data show CDR1 as MRHNA and CDR2 as SNTAGT. As originally analysed: How many nucleated cells were present was estimated from reference gene primer amplification. Libraries were prepared by immunoSEQ multiplex PCR; TCRdb keeps only in-frame clonotypes and omits some of them. That table gives V, J and clone size, and the DNA gave D and trimming. This table holds about 230,000 clones, around 83% found once. This chain connects TRBV6-4 to TRBJ1-2; 8 bases agree with TRBD1. Sequenced: peripheral blood. This TCR was sampled from a woman in her forties or fifties with acute or convalescent COVID-19. This chain's CDR3 is CASSKDRGYGYTF. The CDR3 region has the DNA TGTGCCAGCAGTAAAGACAGGGGCTATGGCTACACCTTC.